Sequencing of this T cell receptor (beta chain) was carried out in a study of CD4 and CD8 cells across lung adenocarcinoma regions listed by TCRdb under 2018. General notes on the study: To look at intratumor heterogeneity in the T cell receptor repertoire, the study compared tumor centers against tumor margins.

As concerns this clonotype: Its binding antigen is unknown. Compared with germline, one end of the junction differs, possibly owing to a read error.

Patients with localized lung adenocarcinoma, a subtype of non-small cell lung cancer, were used as donors. Samples were obtained from the centers of localized lung adenocarcinomas. For TCR repertoire analysis, CD8+ T cells taken from tumor tissue were profiled apart from CD4+ T cells. Library preparation employed PCR. The listed sequencing device is HiSeq X Ten. TCRdb took the public reads, trimmed them with fastp at Q25, ran MiXCR for clone calling and kept in-frame beta chains. For every CDR3 protein sequence, its rows merge into one entry that carries the most common genes and DNA. The sample records about 25,000 distinct CDR3 sequences, about half of which are singletons. The top ten clonotypes cover 45% to 60% of the sample. Reading the germline V gene (reference sequence) gives CDR1 MNHEY and CDR2 SMNVEV. The CDR3 measures 15 amino acids from cysteine to phenylalanine. Of the read, only the CDR3 DNA is kept; its 45 bases are in frame from base 1.

Material for sequencing was CD8+ T cells from the center of a lung tumor. The cell subset or site label for this specimen denotes: tumor center region. This clonotype was sampled from a male donor with lung adenocarcinoma. The CD4 and CD8 labels of this study may be unreliable. The V gene is TRBV27 and the J gene is TRBJ2-3, with a weak D call of TRBD1 (6 bases match). The nucleotide sequence reads TGTGGCAGGGGTCTCAGGGGCGGTGACGCAGATACGCAGTATTTC. Its coded protein is CGRGLRGGDADTQYF.